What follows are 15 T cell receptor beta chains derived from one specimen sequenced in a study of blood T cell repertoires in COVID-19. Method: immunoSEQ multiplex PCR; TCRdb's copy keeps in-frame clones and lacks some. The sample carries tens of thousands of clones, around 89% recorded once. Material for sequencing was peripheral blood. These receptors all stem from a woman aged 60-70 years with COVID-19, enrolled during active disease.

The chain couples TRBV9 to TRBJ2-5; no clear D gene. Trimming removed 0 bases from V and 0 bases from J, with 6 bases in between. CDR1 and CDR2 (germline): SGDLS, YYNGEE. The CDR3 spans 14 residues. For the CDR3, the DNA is TGTGCCAGCAGCGTAGCCCCGTACCAAGAGACCCAGTACTTC. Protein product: CASSVAPYQETQYF.

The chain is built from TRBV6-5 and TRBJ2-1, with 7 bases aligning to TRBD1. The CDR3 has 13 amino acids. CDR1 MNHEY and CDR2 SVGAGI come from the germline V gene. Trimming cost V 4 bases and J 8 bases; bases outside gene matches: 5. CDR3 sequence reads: CASSFGQEDEQFF. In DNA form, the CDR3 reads TGTGCCAGCAGTTTCGGACAGGAGGATGAGCAGTTCTTC.

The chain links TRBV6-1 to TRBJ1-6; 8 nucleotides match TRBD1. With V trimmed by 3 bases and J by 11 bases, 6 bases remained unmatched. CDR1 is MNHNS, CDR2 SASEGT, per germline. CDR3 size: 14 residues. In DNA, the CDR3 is TGTGCCAGCAGTGACGGACAGGGAATCGCACCCCTCCACTTT. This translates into CASSDGQGIAPLHF.

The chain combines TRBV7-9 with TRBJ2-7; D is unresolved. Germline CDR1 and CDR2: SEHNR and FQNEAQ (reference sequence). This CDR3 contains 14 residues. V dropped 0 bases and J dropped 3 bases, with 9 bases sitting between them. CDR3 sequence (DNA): TGTGCCAGCAGCTTAGCGAGTACTGACTACGAGCAGTACTTC. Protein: CASSLASTDYEQYF.

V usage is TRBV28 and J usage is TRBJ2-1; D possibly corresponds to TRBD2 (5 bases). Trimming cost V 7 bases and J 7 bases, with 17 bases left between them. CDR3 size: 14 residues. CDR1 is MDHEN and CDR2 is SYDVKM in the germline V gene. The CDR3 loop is CASNNGVGRNEQFF. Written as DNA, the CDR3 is TGTGCCAGCAATAACGGGGTTGGCCGGAATGAGCAGTTCTTC.

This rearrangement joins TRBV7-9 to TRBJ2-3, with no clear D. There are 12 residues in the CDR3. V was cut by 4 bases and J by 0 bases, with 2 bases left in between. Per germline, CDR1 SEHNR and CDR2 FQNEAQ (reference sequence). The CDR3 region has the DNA TGTGCCAGCAGCTCAAGCACAGATACGCAGTATTTT. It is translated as CASSSSTDTQYF.

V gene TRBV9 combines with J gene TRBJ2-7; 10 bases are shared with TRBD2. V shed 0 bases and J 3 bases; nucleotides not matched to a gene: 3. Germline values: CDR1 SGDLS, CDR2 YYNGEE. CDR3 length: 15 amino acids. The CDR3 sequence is CASSVGLAGDYEQYF. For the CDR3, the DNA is TGTGCCAGCAGCGTAGGGCTAGCGGGAGACTACGAGCAGTACTTC. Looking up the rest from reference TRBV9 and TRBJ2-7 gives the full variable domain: DSGVTQTPKHLITATGQRVTLRCSPRSGDLSVYWYQQSLDQGLQFLIQYYNGEERAKGNILERFSAQQFPDLHSELNLSSLELGDSALYFCASSVGLAGDYEQYFGPGTRLTVT.

CDR3 bases: TGTGCCAGCAGAATAGACAGATATGGCTACACCTTC. This translates into CASRIDRYGYTF. V usage is TRBV12-3 or TRBV12-4 and J usage is TRBJ1-2, with a possible D match to TRBD1 (5 bases). V lost 6 bases to trimming and J lost 5 bases, with 10 bases between them. The CDR3 is 12 amino acids.

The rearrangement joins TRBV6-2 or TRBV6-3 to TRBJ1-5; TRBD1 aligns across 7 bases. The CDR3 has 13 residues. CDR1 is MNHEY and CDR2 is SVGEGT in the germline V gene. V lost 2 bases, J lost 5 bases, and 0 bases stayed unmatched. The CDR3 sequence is CASSYRGHQPQHF. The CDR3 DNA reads TGTGCCAGCAGTTACAGGGGGCATCAGCCCCAGCATTTT.

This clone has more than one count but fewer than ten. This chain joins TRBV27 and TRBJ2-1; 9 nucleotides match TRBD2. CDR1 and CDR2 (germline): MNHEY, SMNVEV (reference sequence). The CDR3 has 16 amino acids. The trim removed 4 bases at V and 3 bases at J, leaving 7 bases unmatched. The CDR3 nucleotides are TGTGCCAGCAGTTCCGCGACTAGCGGTGTCTACAATGAGCAGTTCTTC. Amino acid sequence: CASSSATSGVYNEQFF.

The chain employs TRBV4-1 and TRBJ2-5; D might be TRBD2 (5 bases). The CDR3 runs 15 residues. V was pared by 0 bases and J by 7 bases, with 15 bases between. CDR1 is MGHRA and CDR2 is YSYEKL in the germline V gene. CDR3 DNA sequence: TGCGCCAGCAGCCAAGATCTTCTAGCCCAGAGGACCCAGTACTTC. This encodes CASSQDLLAQRTQYF.

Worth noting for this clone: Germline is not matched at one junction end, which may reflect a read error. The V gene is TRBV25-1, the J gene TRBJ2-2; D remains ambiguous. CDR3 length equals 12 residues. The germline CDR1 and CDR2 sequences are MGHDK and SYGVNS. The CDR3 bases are TGTGCCAGCAGTGTAAACATCGGGGAGCTGTTTTTT. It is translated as CASSVNIGELFF.

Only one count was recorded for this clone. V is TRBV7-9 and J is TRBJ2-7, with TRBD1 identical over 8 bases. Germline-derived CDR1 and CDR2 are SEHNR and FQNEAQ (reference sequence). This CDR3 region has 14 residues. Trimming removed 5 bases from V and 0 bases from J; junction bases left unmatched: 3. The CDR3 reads CASSPGTGSYEQYF. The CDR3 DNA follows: TGTGCCAGCAGCCCCGGGACAGGCTCCTACGAGCAGTACTTC.

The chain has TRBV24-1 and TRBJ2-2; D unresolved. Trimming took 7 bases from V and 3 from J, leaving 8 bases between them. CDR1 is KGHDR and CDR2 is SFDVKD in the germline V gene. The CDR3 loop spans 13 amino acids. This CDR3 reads CATREPYTGELFF. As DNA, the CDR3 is TGTGCCACCAGAGAGCCGTACACCGGGGAGCTGTTTTTT.

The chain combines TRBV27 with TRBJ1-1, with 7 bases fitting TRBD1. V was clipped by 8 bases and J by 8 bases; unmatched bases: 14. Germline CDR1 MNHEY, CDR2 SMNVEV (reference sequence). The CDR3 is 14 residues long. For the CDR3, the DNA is TGTGCCAGCGTAGATGGGACAGCTCTTGGAGAAGCTTTCTTT. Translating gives CASVDGTALGEAFF.